Presented here are 30 T cell receptor beta chains from one specimen sequenced in a study of CD8 T cells in ankylosing spondylitis. Broader study findings: Within ankylosing spondylitis blood, a TCR beta motif made up of eight or nine highly homologous variants appeared to be characteristic.

MiXCR was run by TCRdb on the 5' RACE reads, yielding one entry per CDR3 protein. Here the sample spans about 800,000 distinct CDR3 sequences, 10% to 15% being singletons. What these receptors recognize is not known. The material sequenced was blood, either unsorted or a sorted T cell fraction (not recorded which). The receptors shown here come from a male donor with ankylosing spondylitis.

The table lists this clonotype with a few counts. This chain uses TRBV20-1 with TRBJ1-2; D is perhaps TRBD1 (6 bases). Between the trimmed V and J ends, which lost 3 bases and 8 bases, there was a span of 16 bases. The CDR3 consists of 13 residues. Germline assignment: CDR1 DFQATT and CDR2 SNEGSKA (reference sequence). CDR3 nucleotide sequence: TGCAGTGCTAGGATACAGGGTTTGAGAGGCTACACCTTC. Amino acids: CSARIQGLRGYTF.

The chain is built from TRBV4-1 and TRBJ2-3; D is possibly TRBD2 (6 bases). This CDR3 has 14 residues. CDR1 is MGHRA, CDR2 YSYEKL, per germline. Trimming cost V 0 bases and J 2 bases, with 6 bases left between them. CDR3: CASSQERDTDTQYF. The CDR3 coding sequence is TGCGCCAGCAGCCAAGAGCGGGACACAGATACGCAGTATTTT.

This clonotype appeared a few times. This chain uses TRBV5-6 with TRBJ2-7, with TRBD2 as a possible D gene (6 bases). The CDR3 extends over 14 amino acids. Germline V gene sequence: CDR1 SGHDT, CDR2 YYEEEE. Trimming removed 0 bases at V and 3 bases at J, with 10 bases between. The CDR3, as DNA: TGTGCCAGCAGCTTGGGTGGGACTCACTACGAGCAGTACTTC. Encoded protein: CASSLGGTHYEQYF.

The chain couples TRBV6-1 to TRBJ1-4; D call uncertain. This CDR3 is built from 14 residues. Trimming took off 0 bases at V and 12 bases at J, with 14 bases between the two ends. The germline V gene encodes CDR1 MNHNS and CDR2 SASEGT. CDR3 region: CASSEAQRRWELFF. The CDR3 nucleotides are TGTGCCAGCAGTGAAGCGCAAAGAAGGTGGGAACTGTTTTTT.

The J gene is TRBJ2-1, the V gene TRBV29-1; D may be TRBD1 (6 bases). The CDR3 loop spans 11 amino acids. Germline assignment: CDR1 SQVTM and CDR2 ANQGSEA. Trimming pared 7 bases from V and 10 bases from J, leaving 14 bases between. CDR3 DNA sequence: TGCAGCGCTCTTACAGGGACCGAGCAGTTCTTC. The encoded protein is CSALTGTEQFF.

This clonotype was observed a single time. The junction shows a germline mismatch at one end, possibly a read error. The rearrangement joins TRBV6-2 or TRBV6-3 to TRBJ1-1; no reliable D call. The CDR3 covers 11 residues. CDR1 is MNHEY, CDR2 SVGEGT, per germline. CDR3 DNA sequence: TGTGCCAGCAGTTACTCGAGCAGGAGGAAGTTT. Amino acids: CASSYSSRRKF.

This clonotype was observed a handful of times. The chain carries TRBV20-1 and TRBJ2-7; 12 bases align to TRBD2. The V segment lost 5 bases and the J segment 7 bases; nucleotides outside the gene matches: 12. The CDR3 extends over 15 amino acids. Germline assignment: CDR1 DFQATT and CDR2 SNEGSKA (reference sequence). The CDR3 DNA sequence: TGCAGTGCTGGTTCGACTAGCGGGGGTGGGAAAGAGCAGTACTTC. Translated: CSAGSTSGGGKEQYF.

The rearrangement uses TRBV11-2 and TRBJ2-3; 9 nucleotides agree with TRBD2. The J segment lost 0 bases and the V segment lost 3 bases, leaving 16 bases of the junction unmatched. The CDR3 runs to 20 residues. Looked up from germline, CDR1 is SGHAT and CDR2 is FQNNGV. The CDR3, as DNA: TGTGCCAGCAGCTTGGGAGCGGGGGGACCATATACTTCTAGCACAGATACGCAGTATTTT. Translation gives CASSLGAGGPYTSSTDTQYF.

The chain couples TRBV20-1 to TRBJ2-7; 7 bases are a match to TRBD2. This CDR3 comprises 15 residues. The germline gives CDR1 DFQATT, CDR2 SNEGSKA (reference sequence). V shed 4 bases, J shed 3 bases, and the junction held 12 bases outside the gene matches. This CDR3 is CSATSGPAQDYEQYF. CDR3 bases: TGCAGTGCTACTAGCGGCCCTGCTCAAGACTACGAGCAGTACTTC.

This clonotype came up a few times. CDR3 region: CASSFGAPYNEQFF. The CDR3 region has the DNA TGTGCCAGCAGTTTCGGAGCCCCCTACAATGAGCAGTTCTTC. This chain joins TRBV27 and TRBJ2-1; D unclear. The CDR3 contains 14 residues. Trimming removed 3 bases at V and 2 bases at J, with 8 bases between. Germline loops: CDR1 MNHEY, CDR2 SMNVEV (reference sequence).

This chain connects TRBV7-9 to TRBJ2-2; no reliable D call. Germline CDR1 and CDR2: SEHNR and FQNEAQ (reference sequence). Trimming pared 8 bases from V and 1 base from J, leaving 11 bases between. The CDR3 has 14 residues. CDR3 coding DNA: TGTGCCAGCGATTGGTGGGGGAACACCGGGGAGCTGTTTTTT. Its translation: CASDWWGNTGELFF.

This clonotype was counted many times. The V call is TRBV7-2, the J call TRBJ2-3; tentative D call: TRBD2 (6 bases). Looked up from germline, CDR1 is SGHTA and CDR2 is FQGNSA. V was trimmed by 6 bases and J by 8 bases, leaving 12 bases between them. The CDR3 extends over 12 amino acids. CDR3 coding DNA: TGTGCCAGCAGAACCGAGGGAGGTACGCAGTATTTT. It specifies CASRTEGGTQYF.

This chain joins TRBV27 and TRBJ2-2; D possibly corresponds to TRBD1 (6 bases). Deletions cut 6 bases from V and 5 bases from J, with 19 bases between. The CDR3 extends over 16 amino acids. Germline V lookup: CDR1 MNHEY, CDR2 SMNVEV (reference sequence). The CDR3 nucleotides are TGTGCCAGCAGCCTAGACAGGCGCGGTCGGACCGGGGAGCTGTTTTTT. This codes for CASSLDRRGRTGELFF.

This clonotype was picked up a small number of times. The V and J genes are TRBV10-3 and TRBJ1-2; 10 bases map to TRBD1. CDR1 is ENHRY and CDR2 is SYGVKD in the germline V gene. CDR3 length: 15 amino acids. J was trimmed by 6 bases and V by 5 bases; bases with no gene match: 9. This CDR3 is CAISPSTGGADGYTF. Here the CDR3 DNA reads TGTGCCATCAGTCCTTCGACAGGGGGCGCAGATGGCTACACCTTC.

The rearrangement uses TRBV7-8 and TRBJ2-5; D is perhaps TRBD2 (5 bases). This CDR3 region has 15 residues. Trimming cost V 3 bases and J 3 bases, with 14 bases left between them. CDR1 and CDR2 from the germline V gene are SGHVS and FQNEAQ. The CDR3 sequence: CASSFGEGRKETQYF. CDR3 coding DNA: TGTGCCAGCAGCTTCGGGGAAGGGAGAAAAGAGACCCAGTACTTC. Looking up the rest from reference TRBV7-8 and TRBJ2-5 gives the full variable domain: GAGVSQSPRYKVAKRGQDVALRCDPISGHVSLFWYQQALGQGPEFLTYFQNEAQLDKSGLPSDRFFAERPEGSVSTLKIQRTQQEDSAVYLCASSFGEGRKETQYFGPGTRLLVL.

The chain uses TRBV28 and TRBJ1-2; 7 bases align to TRBD1. CDR3 size: 12 residues. CDR1 and CDR2 from the germline V gene are MDHEN and SYDVKM. V shed 8 bases, J shed 2 bases, and the junction held 2 bases outside the gene matches. The CDR3 sequence is CASQGVNYGYTF. CDR3 bases: TGTGCCAGCCAGGGGGTAAACTATGGCTACACCTTC.

The J gene is TRBJ2-3, the V gene TRBV7-8; D gene uncertain. Germline V lookup: CDR1 SGHVS, CDR2 FQNEAQ. This CDR3 spans 14 amino acids. Trimming took 4 bases from V and 3 from J, leaving 11 bases between them. As DNA, the CDR3 is TGTGCCAGCAGCTGGACGACACCAACAGATACGCAGTATTTT. This encodes CASSWTTPTDTQYF.

This clonotype has at least ten counts. The rearrangement uses TRBV7-9 and TRBJ2-1; 9 bases map to TRBD2. This CDR3 has 14 amino acids. Germline trimming cut 6 bases from V and 4 bases from J; bases unmatched to any gene: 4. The germline CDR1 and CDR2 sequences are SEHNR and FQNEAQ (reference sequence). The CDR3 sequence: CASSATSGYNEQFF. The CDR3 nucleotides are TGTGCCAGCAGTGCGACTAGCGGATACAATGAGCAGTTCTTC.

This clonotype was counted only a few times. The chain carries TRBV5-1 and TRBJ2-1; 12 bases align to TRBD2. CDR1 is SGHRS, CDR2 YFSETQ, per germline. After removal of 4 bases from V and 5 bases from J, the junction contained 10 bases not matched to a gene. This CDR3 has 17 residues. The CDR3 DNA follows: TGCGCCAGCAGCCCTCAAGGGACTAGCGGGTATAACAATGAGCAGTTCTTC. Protein: CASSPQGTSGYNNEQFF.

This clonotype was detected only a few times. The chain has TRBV29-1 and TRBJ1-1; 10 nucleotides align to TRBD1. This CDR3 comprises 14 residues. CDR1 and CDR2 (germline): SQVTM, ANQGSEA. V lost 6 bases to trimming and J lost 2 bases; unmatched junction nucleotides: 6. In DNA form, the CDR3 reads TGCAGCGTCGGGACAGGGGTAGCCAACACTGAAGCTTTCTTT. Protein product: CSVGTGVANTEAFF.

This chain connects TRBV5-6 to TRBJ2-1, with D perhaps being TRBD1 or TRBD2 (5 bases each). The CDR3 covers 14 residues. Trimming stripped 4 bases from V and 8 bases from J, with 16 bases between. CDR1 SGHDT and CDR2 YYEEEE come from the germline V gene. CDR3 nucleotides: TGTGCCAGCAGCCGATTAGTTACGGGGCATGAGCAGTTCTTC. Its translation is CASSRLVTGHEQFF.

The V gene is TRBV20-1, the J gene TRBJ1-4, with D possibly being TRBD1 (6 bases). V was shortened by 5 bases and J by 5 bases, with 12 bases between the two germline ends. Germline assignment: CDR1 DFQATT and CDR2 SNEGSKA (reference sequence). There are 13 residues in the CDR3. The CDR3 coding sequence is TGCAGTGCTCTTCGACAGGAGAATGAAAAACTGTTTTTT. As protein: CSALRQENEKLFF.

This clonotype was found a few times. This chain connects TRBV20-1 to TRBJ2-7, with a tentative D call TRBD2 (6 bases). The V gene lost 5 bases and the J gene lost 1 base, with 6 bases spanning the gap. Germline V gene data show CDR1 as DFQATT and CDR2 as SNEGSKA (reference sequence). The CDR3 is 11 amino acids. DNA of the CDR3: TGCAGTGCTGGGGGGTCCTACGAGCAGTACTTC. Translated, it gives CSAGGSYEQYF.

This clonotype was seen a handful of times. The rearrangement joins TRBV20-1 to TRBJ1-1; possible D gene TRBD1, 6 bases. Germline CDR1 DFQATT, CDR2 SNEGSKA (reference sequence). V lost 1 base, J lost 11 bases, and 11 bases lay in between. CDR3 length: 11 amino acids. CDR3 sequence: CSARARGHAFF. The CDR3, as DNA: TGCAGTGCTAGAGCCCGGGGGCATGCTTTCTTT.

This clonotype was counted a few times. The rearrangement uses TRBV6-2 or TRBV6-3 and TRBJ2-3; TRBD1 aligns across 9 bases. V was pared by 6 bases and J by 4 bases, with 8 bases of the junction left unmatched. Germline V gene lookup returns CDR1 MNHEY and CDR2 SVGEGT. The CDR3 is made up of 15 amino acids. The CDR3 spells CASRNHRGRSDTQYF. CDR3 in DNA: TGTGCCAGCAGGAATCACAGGGGGCGGTCAGATACGCAGTATTTT.

This clonotype appeared many times. This chain uses TRBV18 with TRBJ2-1; the D gene is possibly TRBD1 (6 bases). The CDR3 runs to 14 residues. The V gene's germline CDR1 is KGHSH and CDR2 LQKENI. Trimming took off 3 bases at V and 8 bases at J, with 14 bases between the two ends. For the CDR3, the DNA is TGTGCCAGCTCACCTTACACAGGGATTGATGAGCAGTTCTTC. This gives the protein CASSPYTGIDEQFF.

This clonotype was observed a handful of times. A much larger clonotype is one base distant, so this may be a read error. This chain connects TRBV7-6 to TRBJ1-1; D gene ambiguous. The CDR3 is made up of 13 amino acids. Deletions cut 0 bases from V and 5 bases from J, with 7 bases between. Germline loops: CDR1 SGHVS, CDR2 FNYEAQ. CDR3: CASSLADGTEAFF. DNA of the CDR3: TGTGCCAGCAGCTTAGCGGACGGGACTGAAGCTTTCTTT.

This clonotype was observed a few times. The rearrangement links TRBV20-1 to TRBJ1-1; possible D gene TRBD1, 5 bases. The CDR3 spans 16 residues. Germline V gene sequence: CDR1 DFQATT, CDR2 SNEGSKA (reference sequence). V gave up 4 bases and J gave up 1 base, with 19 bases separating them. The CDR3 coding sequence is TGCAGTGCTACAAGATGGGGCACAGAGTCGAACACTGAAGCTTTCTTT. Its protein product is CSATRWGTESNTEAFF.

This clonotype was seen a few times. The genes are TRBV4-2 and TRBJ2-5, with 7 nucleotides matching TRBD1. This CDR3 contains 14 residues. V trimming: 4 bases; J trimming: 3 bases; junction bases outside the gene matches: 5. Looked up from germline, CDR1 is LGHNA and CDR2 is YNFKEQ. CDR3 loop: CASSRVGGEETQYF. CDR3 sequence (DNA): TGTGCCAGCAGCCGGGTAGGGGGCGAAGAGACCCAGTACTTC.

This clonotype was found once. The rearrangement uses TRBV20-1 and TRBJ2-1, with TRBD2 matching over 10 bases. The V and J ends lost 2 bases and 2 bases, in that order; junction bases with no gene match: 9. Germline V gene data show CDR1 as DFQATT and CDR2 as SNEGSKA (reference sequence). The CDR3 length is 17 residues. CDR3 nucleotide sequence: TGCAGTGCTAGACAACGTTCCGGGACTAGCGCCTACAATGAGCAGTTCTTC. This codes for CSARQRSGTSAYNEQFF.